Presented here are 18 T cell receptor beta chains from one specimen sequenced in a study of shared clonotypes between healthy human individuals. Sequenced by immunoSEQ multiplex PCR; TCRdb stores in-frame clones only, minus some. The data hold about 490,000 clones, with approximately 82% observed a single time. What was sequenced was PBMCs. These receptors were collected from a woman in her 40s in good health. Some clones in this sample may be carry-over from other donors' samples.

The J gene is TRBJ2-6, the V gene TRBV6-6; D call uncertain. Germline assignment: CDR1 MNHNY and CDR2 SVGAGI (reference sequence). Trimming took 8 bases from V and 0 from J, leaving 5 bases between them. This CDR3 comprises 13 residues. CDR3 amino acids: CASHPSGANVLTF. Written as DNA, the CDR3 is TGTGCCAGCCACCCCTCTGGGGCCAACGTCCTGACTTTC.

A single count supports this clone. This clone may be a read error of a much larger clone one base away. This chain uses TRBV30 with TRBJ2-7; D remains unclear. CDR1 and CDR2 from the germline V gene are GTSNPN and SVGIG (reference sequence). Trimming stripped 4 bases from V and 6 bases from J, with 10 bases between. CDR3 length equals 11 residues. The chain's CDR3 is CAWILQGEQYF. In DNA form, the CDR3 reads TGTGCCTGGATTTTACAAGGCGAGCAGTACTTC.

The rearrangement uses TRBV6-5 and TRBJ2-7; 7 bases align to TRBD2. Losses at the gene ends were 6 bases for V and 2 bases for J; bases not matched to a gene: 10. The CDR3 has 15 residues. The germline V gene encodes CDR1 MNHEY and CDR2 SVGAGI. The CDR3 is CASSPRAGRAYEQYF. CDR3 DNA sequence: TGTGCCAGCAGCCCACGAGCAGGGAGGGCCTACGAGCAGTACTTC.

This clone was picked up one time. This sequence joins TRBV13 and TRBJ2-7; TRBD2 matches 10 bases. Trimming cost V 4 bases and J 5 bases; bases outside gene matches: 8. Germline loops: CDR1 PRHDT, CDR2 FYEKMQ (reference sequence). The CDR3 is made up of 15 amino acids. The CDR3 nucleotides read TGTGCCAGCAGCTCCCCGTCTAGCGGGAGCCACGAGCAGTACTTC. Translation: CASSSPSSGSHEQYF.

On this clone: Mismatch with germline at one junction end may stem from a read error. J is TRBJ1-1 and V is TRBV29-1, with a weak D call TRBD1 (6 bases). The CDR3 length is 14 residues. CDR1 and CDR2 from the germline V gene are SQVTM and ANQGSEA. CDR3 in amino acids: CSVVQNTGNTETFF. Here the CDR3 DNA reads TGCAGCGTTGTCCAGAATACAGGGAACACTGAAACTTTCTTT.

The rearrangement uses TRBV7-7 and TRBJ2-1; 8 bases agree with TRBD2. Germline CDR1 SSHAT, CDR2 FNYEAQ (reference sequence). V shed 4 bases and J 11 bases; nucleotides not matched to a gene: 7. The CDR3 totals 13 residues. The CDR3 DNA reads as TGTGCCAGCAGCTCCGGGGGGGCCGAGAAGCAGTTCTTC. Translating gives CASSSGGAEKQFF.

V gene TRBV7-8 combines with J gene TRBJ2-7; 9 bases map to TRBD1. The trim removed 3 bases at V and 2 bases at J, leaving 17 bases unmatched. Germline V CDR1 and CDR2: SGHVS, FQNEAQ. The CDR3 spans 19 residues. For the CDR3, the DNA is TGTGCCAGCAGCTTCGGCCGACAGGGGGGACAAACCCCACCCTACGAGCAGTACTTC. The encoded protein is CASSFGRQGGQTPPYEQYF.

This clone was counted only a few times. The chain recombines TRBV7-9 with TRBJ2-3, with a tentative D call TRBD2 (6 bases). The germline CDR1 and CDR2 sequences are SEHNR and FQNEAQ (reference sequence). Trimming took 6 bases from V and 1 from J, leaving 23 bases between them. CDR3 length equals 18 residues. CDR3: CASSFRYAGTLGTDTQYF. The CDR3 DNA follows: TGTGCCAGCAGTTTTAGGTATGCCGGGACTCTCGGCACAGATACGCAGTATTTT.

The chain couples TRBV5-4 to TRBJ2-7; D call uncertain. Trimming cost V 2 bases and J 6 bases, with 12 bases left between them. There are 13 residues in the CDR3. Germline CDR1 is SGHNT and CDR2 is YYREEE (reference sequence). The CDR3 DNA is TGTGCCAGCAGCTTAGAAGGATTCTCCGAGCAGTACTTC. It yields the protein CASSLEGFSEQYF.

The chain combines TRBV28 with TRBJ1-4; D not resolved. There are 10 residues in the CDR3. Trimming cost V 6 bases and J 12 bases, with 8 bases left between them. Germline loops: CDR1 MDHEN, CDR2 SYDVKM. Here the CDR3 DNA reads TGTGCCAGCAGGTCGACGGAACTGTTTTTT. This gives the protein CASRSTELFF. Full variable domain (missing parts from reference TRBV28 and TRBJ1-4): DVKVTQSSRYLVKRTGEKVFLECVQDMDHENMFWYRQDPGLGLRLIYFSYDVKMKEKGDIPEGYSVSREKKERFSLILESASTNQTSMYLCASRSTELFFGSGTQLSVL.

This clone has more than one count but fewer than ten. This sequence joins TRBV19 and TRBJ1-5, with TRBD1 as a possible D gene (5 bases). Germline lookup yields CDR1 LNHDA and CDR2 SQIVND (reference sequence). This CDR3 contains 13 residues. Deletions cut 6 bases from V and 4 bases from J, with 10 bases between. CDR3 bases: TGTGCCAGTAGGGGGCAGCTGAATCAGCCCCAGCATTTT. Protein sequence: CASRGQLNQPQHF.

Turning to this clone: This likely came from a read error, as a far larger clone is one base away. At the DNA level, this CDR3 is encoded by other sequences in the same sample as well. The chain links TRBV30 to TRBJ2-2, with D possibly matching TRBD2 (5 bases). The germline CDR1 and CDR2 sequences are GTSNPN and SVGIG (reference sequence). The CDR3 runs 14 residues. CDR3 loop: CAWSVQQNTGELFF. CDR3 coding DNA: TGTGCCTGGAGTGTACAACAGAACACCGGGGAGCTGTTCTTT. The whole variable domain, filled in from reference TRBV30 and TRBJ2-2, reads SQTIHQWPATLVQPVGSPLSLECTVEGTSNPNLYWYRQAAGRGLQLLFYSVGIGQISSEVPQNLSASRPQDRQFILSSKKLLLSDSGFYLCAWSVQQNTGELFFGEGSRLTVL.

This clone was seen a handful of times. The rearrangement links TRBV11-2 to TRBJ2-3; TRBD2 matches at 9 bases. The germline CDR1 and CDR2 sequences are SGHAT and FQNNGV. The CDR3 loop spans 16 amino acids. With V trimmed by 5 bases and J by 4 bases, 10 bases remained unmatched. DNA for the CDR3: TGTGCCAGCAGCAAAGGACTAGCTAGCGGGGCAGATACGCAGTATTTT. It encodes CASSKGLASGADTQYF.

This sequence joins TRBV5-4 and TRBJ1-4; D is unclear. In germline, CDR1 is SGHNT, CDR2 YYREEE (reference sequence). V dropped 4 bases and J dropped 12 bases, with 10 bases sitting between them. The CDR3 length is 11 residues. The CDR3 coding sequence is TGTGCCAGCAGCAAGGGCCAGGAACTGTTTTTT. Protein product: CASSKGQELFF.

The chain couples TRBV14 to TRBJ2-7; 7 bases match TRBD2. Germline V gene sequence: CDR1 SGHDN, CDR2 FVKESK. The CDR3 covers 14 residues. The ends lost 4 bases at V and 6 bases at J; junction bases unmatched: 9. Here the CDR3 reads CASSLGGGRLEQYF. The CDR3 nucleotides read TGTGCCAGCAGCCTCGGGGGAGGGAGACTCGAGCAGTACTTC. The variable domain in full, completed from reference TRBV14 and TRBJ2-7, reads EAGVTQFPSHSVIEKGQTVTLRCDPISGHDNLYWYRRVMGKEIKFLLHFVKESKQDESGMPNNRFLAERTGGTYSTLKVQPAELEDSGVYFCASSLGGGRLEQYFGPGTRLTVT.

The chain links TRBV18 to TRBJ1-3; D uncertain. In germline, CDR1 is KGHSH, CDR2 LQKENI. There are 14 residues in the CDR3. V shed 2 bases and J shed 0 bases, with 5 bases lying between them. The CDR3 sequence: CASSPSASGNTIYF. CDR3 nucleotide sequence: TGTGCCAGCTCACCATCCGCCTCTGGAAACACCATATATTTT.

A few counts support this clone. The chain couples TRBV20-1 to TRBJ1-2; D ambiguous. Germline V gene data show CDR1 as DFQATT and CDR2 as SNEGSKA (reference sequence). Trimming removed 5 bases from V and 2 bases from J, with 3 bases in between. This CDR3 has 10 amino acids. CDR3 nucleotide sequence: TGCAGTGCTCCAAACTATGGCTACACCTTC. Protein product: CSAPNYGYTF.

The rearrangement links TRBV10-1 to TRBJ2-7, with 9 bases matching TRBD2. Germline V CDR1 and CDR2: WNHNN, SYGVQD (reference sequence). The CDR3 loop spans 14 amino acids. The J segment lost 5 bases and the V segment lost 3 bases, leaving 5 bases of the junction unmatched. CDR3 region: CASSESPSGNEQYF. The CDR3 nucleotides are TGCGCCAGCAGTGAAAGTCCTAGCGGGAACGAGCAGTACTTC.